These T cell receptor beta chains were read from a single sample in a study of T cell clonotyping in hematopoietic cell transplantation. Data came from immunoSEQ multiplex PCR; TCRdb stores just in-frame clones and leaves some out. The table records 9,000 to 10,000 clones, under 85% of them present only once. The sequencing used PBMCs, collected at the time of graft-versus-host disease after allogeneic stem cell transplant. These TCRs come from a male patient between 60 and 69 years old who had an allogeneic stem cell transplant from an unrelated donor, so the T cells may come from the graft donor. Some clones in this sample may be carry-over from other donors' samples. Both conserved end residues are part of each CDR3. D genes are given only for firm matches.

v_call	d_call	j_call	cdr3_nt	cdr3_aa
TRBV4-1	NA	TRBJ1-5	TGCGCCAGCAACTTGGACGGACATAGCAATCAGCCCCAGCATTTT	CASNLDGHSNQPQHF
TRBV19	NA	TRBJ1-1	TGTGCCAGTAGTATAGTGTCGCAACGAGCTTTCTTT	CASSIVSQRAFF
TRBV9	NA	TRBJ1-2	TGTGCCAGCAGCACAAGCGTAGGTTTAAGCTACACCTTC	CASSTSVGLSYTF
TRBV29-1	NA	TRBJ2-3	TGCAGCGTTCGCCAGGGACATACGCAGTATTTT	CSVRQGHTQYF
TRBV5-1	NA	TRBJ1-3	TGCGCCAGCAGCAGGGACGGGACGGACTCTGGAAACACCATATATTTT	CASSRDGTDSGNTIYF
TRBV30	TRBD2	TRBJ2-3	TGTGCCCTGGACCTAGCGGGAGTGGATACGCAGTATTTT	CALDLAGVDTQYF
TRBV10-3	TRBD1	TRBJ2-5	TGTGCCATCGCACGGGACAGGGGCCCCGAAGAGACCCAGTACTTC	CAIARDRGPEETQYF
TRBV7-7	TRBD1	TRBJ2-7	TGTGCCAGCAGCTTGGGGACAGGGGATGAAGAGCAGTACTTC	CASSLGTGDEEQYF
TRBV7-2	NA	TRBJ1-2	TGTGCCAGCAGCTTAGTTGGGGGAGCTAACTATGGCTACACCTTC	CASSLVGGANYGYTF
TRBV29-1	NA	TRBJ1-2	TGCAGCGTTGCGGTAGGGGGAGCTGGCTACACCTTC	CSVAVGGAGYTF
TRBV6-5	NA	TRBJ2-5	TGTGCCAGCAGTTACTCGGCATCCCAAGAGACCCAGTACTTC	CASSYSASQETQYF
TRBV25-1	TRBD1	TRBJ2-2	TGTGCCAGCAGTGAATCCCCCGGACAGGGGGCCGGGGAGCTGTTTTTT	CASSESPGQGAGELFF
TRBV19	NA	TRBJ2-5	TGTGCCAGTAGTATAGGGACCCAAGAGACCCAGTACTTC	CASSIGTQETQYF
TRBV7-2	NA	TRBJ2-7	TGTGCCAGCAGCAAAACCTACGAGCAGTACTTC	CASSKTYEQYF